Detailed here is one T cell receptor (beta chain). The data were obtained in a study of blood T cell repertoires in COVID-19. About the research overall: Acute-phase and convalescent COVID-19 samples originated in the United States, Italy and Spain. T cells, B-cell-depleted T cells, or PBMCs supplied cDNA or gDNA.

Per the original data handling: Amplifying reference gene primers gave estimates of nucleated cell counts. Clones were sequenced by immunoSEQ multiplex PCR, and TCRdb holds only the in-frame ones, with some missing. V, J and clone size were drawn from that table, and D and trimming were deduced from the DNA. The repertoire includes some 70,000 clones, about 91% of them detected once, and 8.2% sits in the top ten. The sample comprised peripheral blood. The source of this sequence is a middle-aged man with active COVID-19.

In nucleotides, the CDR3 is TGTGCCATCAGTGAGCCGGGGGGGCCCTACGAGCAGTACTTC. Amino acids: CAISEPGGPYEQYF. The rearrangement joins TRBV10-3 to TRBJ2-7; TRBD2 matches 8 bases. The CDR3 sequence is 14 residues long. CDR1 and CDR2 (germline): ENHRY, SYGVKD. V lost 2 bases, J lost 2 bases, and 2 bases stayed unmatched.